The present entry profiles one T cell receptor (beta chain) with its context. Its antigen is as yet unknown. The CDR3 runs to 14 residues. The germline V gene has CDR1 SGHKS and CDR2 YYEKEE (reference sequence). Losses at the gene ends were 4 bases for V and 8 bases for J; bases not matched to a gene: 5. PCR primers comprised 60 Vbeta and 13 Jbeta primers. Sequencing used immunoSEQ multiplex PCR; TCRdb keeps in-frame clones, though not all of them. Of roughly 150,000 clones listed, about three quarters were seen once; the top ten hold approximately 0.66%. This sample was included in a study of cytomegalovirus exposure and HLA in healthy donors. Points from the study as a whole: Relative to equally common others, HLA-associated TCR beta chains showed greater clonal expansion in a later analysis.

This TCR came from a male donor in good health and CMV-seronegative. The chain employs TRBV5-5 and TRBJ2-2; 10 bases match TRBD1. Sequencing input: PBMCs. The CDR3 sequence is CASSRTGGGGELFF. CDR3 coding DNA: TGTGCCAGCAGCCGGACAGGGGGAGGGGGGGAGCTGTTTTTT.